This section outlines one TCR beta chain sequence together with its context. CDR1 is DFQATT and CDR2 is SNEGSKA in the germline V gene (reference sequence). This CDR3 comprises 15 residues. The junction had 11 bases not matched to a gene; V was cut back by 8 bases and J by 5 bases. This entry belongs to a study of spatial heterogeneity in lung cancer. Study details: At a median of roughly two years after resection, follow-up PBMC samples were sequenced when available. The mean occurrence of each unique TCR and UMI combination in raw reads exceeded eight.

Regarding time point: blood at routine non-recurrence follow-up after resection. The study sequenced unsorted whole RNA from tumor, nontumor lung or frozen PBMC. TCRdb reanalysed the 5' RACE reads using MiXCR and keeps one entry per CDR3 protein. The sample lists 110,000 or so distinct CDR3 sequences; 9.5% to 14% were seen once. The TCR sequence derives from a female donor with early-stage non-small cell lung cancer. The V call is TRBV20-1, the J call TRBJ2-1; 11 bases align to TRBD2. The sequenced sample was PBMCs, obtained at follow-up. CDR3: CSTYPIAGGHNEQFF. Written as DNA, the CDR3 is TGCAGTACCTACCCGATAGCGGGAGGGCACAATGAGCAGTTCTTC.